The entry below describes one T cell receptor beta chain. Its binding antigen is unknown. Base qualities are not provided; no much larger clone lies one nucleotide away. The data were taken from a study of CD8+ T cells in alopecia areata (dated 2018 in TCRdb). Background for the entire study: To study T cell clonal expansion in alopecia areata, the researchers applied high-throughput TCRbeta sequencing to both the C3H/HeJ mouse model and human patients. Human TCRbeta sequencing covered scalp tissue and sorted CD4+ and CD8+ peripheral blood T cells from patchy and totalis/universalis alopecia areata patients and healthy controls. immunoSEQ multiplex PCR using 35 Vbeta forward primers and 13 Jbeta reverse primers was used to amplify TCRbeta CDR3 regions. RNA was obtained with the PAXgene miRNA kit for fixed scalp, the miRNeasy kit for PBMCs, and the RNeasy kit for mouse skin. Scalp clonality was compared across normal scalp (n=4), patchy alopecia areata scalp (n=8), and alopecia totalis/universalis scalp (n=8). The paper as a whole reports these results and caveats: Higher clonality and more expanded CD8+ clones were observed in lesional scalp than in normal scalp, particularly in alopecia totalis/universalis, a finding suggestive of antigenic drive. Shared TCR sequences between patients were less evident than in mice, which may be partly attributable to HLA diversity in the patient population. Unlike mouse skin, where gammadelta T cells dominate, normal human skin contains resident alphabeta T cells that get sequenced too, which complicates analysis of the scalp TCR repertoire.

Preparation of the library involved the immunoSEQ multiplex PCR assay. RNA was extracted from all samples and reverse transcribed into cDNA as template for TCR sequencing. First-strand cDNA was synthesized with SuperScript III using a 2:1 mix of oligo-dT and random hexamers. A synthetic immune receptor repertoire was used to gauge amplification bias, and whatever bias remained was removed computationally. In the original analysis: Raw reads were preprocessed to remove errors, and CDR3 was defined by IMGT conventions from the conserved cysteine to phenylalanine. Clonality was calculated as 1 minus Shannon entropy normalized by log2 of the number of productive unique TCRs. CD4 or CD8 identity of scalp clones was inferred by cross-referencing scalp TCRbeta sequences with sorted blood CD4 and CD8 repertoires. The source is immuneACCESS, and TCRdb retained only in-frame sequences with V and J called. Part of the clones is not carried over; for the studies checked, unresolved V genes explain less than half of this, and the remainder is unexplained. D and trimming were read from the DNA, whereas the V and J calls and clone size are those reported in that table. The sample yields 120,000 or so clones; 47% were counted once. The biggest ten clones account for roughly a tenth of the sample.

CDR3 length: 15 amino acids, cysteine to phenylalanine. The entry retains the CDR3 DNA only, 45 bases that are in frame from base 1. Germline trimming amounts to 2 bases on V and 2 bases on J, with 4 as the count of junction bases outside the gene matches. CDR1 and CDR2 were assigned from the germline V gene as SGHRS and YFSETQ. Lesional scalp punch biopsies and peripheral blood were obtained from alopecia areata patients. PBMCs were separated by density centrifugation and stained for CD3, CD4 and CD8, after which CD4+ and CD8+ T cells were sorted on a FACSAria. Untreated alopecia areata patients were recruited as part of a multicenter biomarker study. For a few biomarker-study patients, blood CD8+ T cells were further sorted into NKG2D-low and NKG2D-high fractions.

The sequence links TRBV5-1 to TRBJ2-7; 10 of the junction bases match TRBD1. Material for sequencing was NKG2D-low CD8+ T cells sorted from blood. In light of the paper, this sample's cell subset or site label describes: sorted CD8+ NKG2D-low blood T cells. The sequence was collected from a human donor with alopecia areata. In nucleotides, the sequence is TGCGCCAGCAGCTTCCGGGACAGGGGCACCTACGAGCAGTACTTC. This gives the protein CASSFRDRGTYEQYF.